This T cell receptor (beta chain) was identified during a study of T cell responses to AZD1222 COVID-19 vaccine. Study outcomes and limitations: Among the donors, most were white British and more were female, and clonal diversity was possibly underestimated. Repertoires were obtained only post-peak T cell response. Across the whole spike, CD4 TCRs peaked at regions 160-218 and 743-854. Only 5 or 6 AZD1222 recipients were seropositive at baseline.

Only in-frame clones appear in the TCRdb table, and some are missing; sequencing was by immunoSEQ multiplex PCR. Among roughly 150,000 clones listed, roughly 90% were seen once. CDR3 size: 16 residues. The V gene end was trimmed by 4 bases and the J gene end by 2 bases; junction bases not matched to a gene: 5. CDR1 SEHNR and CDR2 FQNEAQ come from the germline V gene (reference sequence). A note on this clone: What it binds is not known.

The sequence derives from an adult who received the AZD1222 COVID-19 vaccine. This chain connects TRBV7-9 to TRBJ2-3, with 11 bases aligning to TRBD2. Source: peripheral blood, taken 28 days after the second AZD1222 dose. In DNA form, the CDR3 reads TGTGCCAGCAGCTCCAGACTAGCGGGAACCACAGATACGCAGTATTTT. Amino acid sequence: CASSSRLAGTTDTQYF.